This is a list of T cell receptor beta chains from one sample in a study of T cells after yellow fever vaccination. TCRdb reprocessed the 5' RACE reads via MiXCR and lists one record per CDR3 protein. Of about 260,000 distinct CDR3 sequences in the sample, about 5% were seen once. This material consisted of CD4+ T cells sorted from PBMCs, taken on the day of the yellow fever booster vaccination. Receptors were obtained from a man aged 18 to 30 who received the YFV17D yellow fever vaccine. CDR3s include the opening cysteine and the closing phenylalanine or tryptophan.

V: TRBV30; CDR3: CAWEGSLGTEAFF
V: TRBV6-1; CDR3: CASSAEPGRRNQPQHF
V: TRBV6-2/TRBV6-3; CDR3: CASSYLYGLPPQYF
V: TRBV18; CDR3: CASSSQPGGDSPLHF
V: TRBV7-2; CDR3: CASSLVASGPQHF
V: TRBV30; CDR3: CAWSVPDRNRKTQYF
V: TRBV4-1; CDR3: CASSHPEEETQYF
V: TRBV2; CDR3: CASSVVNSPLHF
V: TRBV18; CDR3: CASSRSNTGELFF
V: TRBV4-1; CDR3: CASRAGLAGDNEQFF
V: TRBV7-8; CDR3: CASRPTRAGNEKLFF
V: TRBV9; CDR3: CASSSQIAKNIQYF
V: TRBV7-2; CDR3: CASSLVREGEQFF
V: TRBV2; CDR3: CASSGGTGNTDTQYF
V: TRBV6-6; CDR3: CASGLTGTGSGQYF
V: TRBV7-3; CDR3: CASSPQGVGDTQYF
V: TRBV12-3/TRBV12-4; CDR3: CASSLELGYGYTF
V: TRBV7-9; CDR3: CASTAVGGGEKLFF
V: TRBV3-1; CDR3: CASSLSTAQGARGYTF
V: TRBV29-1; CDR3: CSVEGRFTDTQYF
V: TRBV10-3; CDR3: CAISGQMNTEAFF
V: TRBV4-2; CDR3: CASSRPERGNTEAFF
V: TRBV10-2; CDR3: CASSEDSLGAQYF
V: TRBV5-1; CDR3: CASSLAGTSGNTIYF
V: TRBV7-9; CDR3: CASSFPGQEVCTF
V: TRBV11-2; CDR3: CASSLVERNTEAFF
V: TRBV9; CDR3: CASSVTDMNTEAFF